This T cell receptor beta chain was observed in a study of spatial heterogeneity in lung cancer. Study as a whole: TCR transcript counts in tumor regions correlated strongly with a T cell module score from matched bulk RNA-seq.

Every TCR cDNA molecule carried a tag that served as a unique molecular identifier. MiXCR, applied by TCRdb to the 5' RACE reads, yields one record per CDR3 protein. The table has about 1,600 distinct CDR3 sequences, around 5.2% seen once. In this sample, this clonotype turned up a few times. Its target is unknown. Specified time point: sample taken at primary tumor resection. Sequencing of whole RNA from tumor, nontumor lung or frozen PBMC involved no sorting. Broader study findings: Tumor mutation count correlated with how many alpha and beta TCRs expanded intratumorally. Ubiquitous and regional nonsynonymous mutations were tracked by counts of ubiquitous and regional expanded TCRs, respectively.

This TCR came from a male donor with early-stage non-small cell lung cancer. The source was lung tumor tissue, collected at surgery.

The CDR3 sequence: CASSELGRGTDTQYF. DNA of the CDR3: TGTGCCAGCAGTGAACTAGGCAGGGGGACAGATACGCAGTATTTT. This chain uses TRBV6-1 with TRBJ2-3; 7 nucleotides agree with TRBD1. The CDR3 contains 15 residues. The germline V gene encodes CDR1 MNHNS and CDR2 SASEGT. The trim removed 2 bases at V and 3 bases at J, leaving 5 bases unmatched.